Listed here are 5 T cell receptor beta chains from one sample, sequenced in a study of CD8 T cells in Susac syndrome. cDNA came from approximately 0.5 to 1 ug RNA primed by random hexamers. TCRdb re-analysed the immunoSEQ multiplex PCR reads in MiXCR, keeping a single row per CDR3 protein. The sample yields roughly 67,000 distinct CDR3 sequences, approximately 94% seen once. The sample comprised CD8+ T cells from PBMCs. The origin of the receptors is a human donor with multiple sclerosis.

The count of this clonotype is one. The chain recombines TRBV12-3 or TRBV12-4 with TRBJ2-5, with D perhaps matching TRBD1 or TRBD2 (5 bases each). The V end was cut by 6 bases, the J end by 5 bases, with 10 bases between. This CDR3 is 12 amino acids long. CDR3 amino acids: CASSRDRETQYF. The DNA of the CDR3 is TGTGCCAGCAGCCGGGACCGGGAGACCCAGTACTTC.

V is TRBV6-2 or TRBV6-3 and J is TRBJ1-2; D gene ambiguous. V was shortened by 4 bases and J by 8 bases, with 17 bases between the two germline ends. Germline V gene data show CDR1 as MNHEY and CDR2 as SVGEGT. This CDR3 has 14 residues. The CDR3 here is CASSSVVLSGGYTF. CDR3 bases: TGTGCCAGCAGTTCGGTGGTCCTCAGTGGCGGCTACACCTTC.

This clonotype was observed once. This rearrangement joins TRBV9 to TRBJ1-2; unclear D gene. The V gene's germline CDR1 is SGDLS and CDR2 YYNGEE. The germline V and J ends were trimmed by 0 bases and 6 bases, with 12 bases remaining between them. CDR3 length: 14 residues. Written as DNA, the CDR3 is TGTGCCAGCAGCGTAGGGTCTTATAGAGATGGCTACACCTTC. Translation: CASSVGSYRDGYTF.

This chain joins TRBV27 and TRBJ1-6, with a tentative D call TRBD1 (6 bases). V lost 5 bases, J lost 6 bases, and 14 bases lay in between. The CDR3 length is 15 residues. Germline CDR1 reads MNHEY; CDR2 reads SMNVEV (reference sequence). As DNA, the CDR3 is TGTGCCAGCAGTCCATTAACGGGGGCTAATTCACCCCTCCACTTT. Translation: CASSPLTGANSPLHF.

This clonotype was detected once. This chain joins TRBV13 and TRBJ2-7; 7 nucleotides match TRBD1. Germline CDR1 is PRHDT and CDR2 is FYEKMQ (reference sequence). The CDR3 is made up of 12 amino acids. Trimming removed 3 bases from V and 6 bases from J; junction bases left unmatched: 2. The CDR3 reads CASSLRGREQYF. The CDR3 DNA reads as TGTGCCAGCAGCTTGAGGGGGCGCGAGCAGTACTTC.